The rows below give T cell receptor beta chains drawn from one sample of a study of T cells in Graves' hyperthyroidism and ophthalmopathy. In TCRdb, the multiplex PCR reads were re-called with MiXCR into one record per CDR3 protein. This sample carries 600,000 or so distinct CDR3 sequences, about 15% of them seen once, and the ten largest clones take around 13%. Sequences were obtained from blood. The origin of the receptors is a woman in her 50s with Graves' ophthalmopathy. The conserved cysteine and the conserved F or W are not part of the CDR3 here. Some rows mark clone size as missing; the rest say once, few, many or name a class of expanded clone.

size: many
V: TRBV24-1
CDR3: ATSDFGEGYT

size: -
V: TRBV2
CDR3: ASSDITGFEQY

size: -
V: TRBV9
CDR3: ASSERPGLSQYNEQF

size: many
V: TRBV7-2
CDR3: ASSRGQLSGTDTQY

size: many
V: TRBV12-3/TRBV12-4
CDR3: ASILTGGIAEAF

size: many
V: TRBV11-2
CDR3: ASTINREAF

size: few
V: TRBV12-3/TRBV12-4
CDR3: ASRSPVGGGPGANVLT

size: many
V: TRBV20-1
CDR3: SAREASALSYEQY

size: few
V: TRBV9
CDR3: ASSEETSGTFNEQF

size: many
V: TRBV20-1
CDR3: SARETLDQPQH

size: many
V: TRBV12-3/TRBV12-4
CDR3: ASSLGNRAYEQY

size: many
V: TRBV6-6
CDR3: ASSYSLGTSYNEQF

size: many
V: TRBV7-3
CDR3: ASSRGRVRPTDEQF

size: many
V: TRBV29-1
CDR3: SVSGQGGSYGYT

size: many
V: TRBV28
CDR3: ASSPSGRGGVYEQY

size: many
V: TRBV7-2
CDR3: ASSSGINYGYT

size: -
V: TRBV14
CDR3: ASSQAFGGVDGYT

size: few
V: TRBV4-3
CDR3: ASSQDLGGPGANVLT

size: few
V: TRBV2
CDR3: ASSVGASGNTIY

size: many
V: TRBV5-1
CDR3: ASSPFQNNEQF

size: many
V: TRBV28
CDR3: ASSLVGASSYNEQF

size: -
V: TRBV27
CDR3: ASSPNRGLAGSYEQY

size: many
V: TRBV20-1
CDR3: SAIREGRVEQF

size: -
V: TRBV9
CDR3: ASSVGGQGKLF

size: many
V: TRBV19
CDR3: ASSISGGPTEAF

size: few
V: TRBV20-1
CDR3: SAIGGEVDQPQH

size: many
V: TRBV7-8
CDR3: ASSLDSAREAF

size: -
V: TRBV3-2
CDR3: ASSQGTSQIATDTQY

size: many
V: TRBV24-1
CDR3: ATSGTSGTYNEQF

size: many
V: TRBV18
CDR3: ASSQGALTEAF

size: many
V: TRBV27
CDR3: ASSSGTGGANEQF

size: many
V: TRBV28
CDR3: ASRRAGVLNEQF

size: many
V: TRBV12-3/TRBV12-4
CDR3: ASSWEAGLPEAF

size: -
V: TRBV9
CDR3: ASSVVPSFADTQY

size: many
V: TRBV20-1
CDR3: SASGDRYTGELF

size: few
V: TRBV4-3
CDR3: ASSHLQGDTYEQY

size: few
V: TRBV9
CDR3: ASSVTGVGQANTGELF

size: many
V: TRBV30
CDR3: AWSVGGGSGTQY

size: -
V: TRBV20-1
CDR3: SARVVGGPLYGYT

size: many
V: TRBV20-1
CDR3: SASHGGISGTYNEQF

size: -
V: TRBV28
CDR3: ASSFSLSATNEKLF

size: -
V: TRBV11-2
CDR3: ASSSRPGLAGGPGGEQF

size: many
V: TRBV20-1
CDR3: SARGLGSPLH

size: few
V: TRBV18
CDR3: ASSPNGRFTSGELF

size: many
V: TRBV7-8
CDR3: ASSLAVLAGGIDTGELF

size: few
V: TRBV11-2
CDR3: ASSLEGLDEQF

size: -
V: TRBV4-2
CDR3: ASSQIGGSYGYT

size: many
V: TRBV27
CDR3: ASSFRAGVYNEQF

size: many
V: TRBV30
CDR3: AWSVLGLGQPQH

size: many
V: TRBV2
CDR3: ASNRGQVDTEAF

size: few
V: TRBV4-2
CDR3: ASSQVGSRDNEQF

size: many
V: TRBV11-3
CDR3: ASSFSGSNYNEQF

size: many
V: TRBV7-6
CDR3: ASSLALAGGPIDEQF

size: many
V: TRBV11-2
CDR3: ASSLVSSGRRWFPDTQY

size: few
V: TRBV4-3
CDR3: ASSQSLPGRPGQVYNEQF

size: many
V: TRBV7-2
CDR3: ASSSRGLARGWQY

size: many
V: TRBV7-2
CDR3: ASSFPAGGGETQY

size: few
V: TRBV27
CDR3: ASSFLGLGEQY